This T cell receptor (beta chain) was recorded in a study of T cell responses to AZD1222 COVID-19 vaccine. The CDR3 is 15 residues long. Germline CDR1 is MNHEY and CDR2 is SVGEGT. The V gene lost 5 bases and the J gene lost 2 bases, with 13 bases spanning the gap. Clones were read by immunoSEQ multiplex PCR, and TCRdb kept only the in-frame ones, dropping some. In the table there are approximately 80,000 clones, 88% of which are singletons. Notes on this clone: Its antigen is undetermined.

Broader study findings: A mostly white British donor set with more females was recruited, and clonal diversity was possibly underestimated. Following two doses of AZD1222, Spike-specific TCR breadth and depth rose. The study found vaccine-associated CD4 TCRs spanning spike, dominant at 160-218 and 743-854. It was only after the peak T cell response that any repertoires were sampled.

Material: peripheral blood, obtained on day 0 of MenACWY control vaccination. This TCR was recovered from an adult in good health. V is TRBV6-2 or TRBV6-3 and J is TRBJ1-5, with D maybe TRBD1 (5 bases). The CDR3 is CASSNPQGRNQPQHF. CDR3 bases: TGTGCCAGCAGTAATCCTCAGGGACGCAATCAGCCCCAGCATTTT.